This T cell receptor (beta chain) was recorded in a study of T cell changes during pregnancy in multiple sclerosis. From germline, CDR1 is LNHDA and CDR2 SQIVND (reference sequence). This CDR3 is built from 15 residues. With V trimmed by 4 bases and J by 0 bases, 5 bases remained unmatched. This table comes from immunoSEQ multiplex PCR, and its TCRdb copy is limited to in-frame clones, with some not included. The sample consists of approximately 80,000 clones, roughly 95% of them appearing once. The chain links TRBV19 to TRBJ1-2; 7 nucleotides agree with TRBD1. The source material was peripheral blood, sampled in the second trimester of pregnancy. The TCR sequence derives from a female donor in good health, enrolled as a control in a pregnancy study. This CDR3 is CASSKGAQANYGYTF. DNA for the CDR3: TGTGCCAGTAGTAAGGGGGCGCAGGCTAACTATGGCTACACCTTC.